The 5 T cell receptor beta chains presented below share a single source sample, sequenced in a study of blood T cell repertoires in COVID-19. The table came from immunoSEQ multiplex PCR; TCRdb's copy has only in-frame clones and leaves some out. Of 70,000 to 100,000 clones in the sample, 84% were seen once. Sequencing was performed on peripheral blood. The source of these receptors is a human donor in a cohort sampled during active COVID-19.

This clone was counted only a few times. The CDR3 reads CASSLSRAYGYTF. CDR3 DNA sequence: TGTGCCAGCAGTTTATCGAGGGCCTATGGCTACACCTTC. The rearrangement uses TRBV27 and TRBJ1-2, with unresolved D. There are 13 residues in the CDR3. Germline values: CDR1 MNHEY, CDR2 SMNVEV (reference sequence). Between the trimmed V and J ends, which lost 0 bases and 4 bases, there was a span of 6 bases.

CDR3 in DNA: TGTGCCAGCACCTCCACGGCTAGCGGCTACAATGAGCAGTTCTTC. Protein sequence: CASTSTASGYNEQFF. The V and J genes are TRBV2 and TRBJ2-1; 7 bases line up with TRBD2. V dropped 7 bases and J dropped 3; count of bases not matched to a gene: 9. Germline V gives CDR1 SNHLY, CDR2 FYNNEI. This CDR3 has 15 residues.

The gene calls are TRBV28 and TRBJ1-2, with D unresolved. There are 14 residues in the CDR3. Trimming took 2 bases from V and 2 from J, leaving 9 bases between them. Germline V gene lookup returns CDR1 MDHEN and CDR2 SYDVKM. Here the CDR3 DNA reads TGTGCCAGCAGTTTAGCTCCAGAAAACTATGGCTACACCTTC. Protein: CASSLAPENYGYTF.

V gene TRBV11-1 combines with J gene TRBJ2-7, with 7 bases aligning to TRBD1. V dropped 3 bases and J dropped 5; count of bases not matched to a gene: 1. Germline CDR1 SGHAT, CDR2 FQDESV (reference sequence). The CDR3 has 12 residues. The CDR3 DNA sequence: TGTGCCAGCAGCTTCACAGGGGACGAGCAGTACTTC. It codes for CASSFTGDEQYF.

This chain joins TRBV3-1 (or the pseudogene TRBV3-2) and TRBJ1-1; D call uncertain. Trimming stripped 4 bases from V and 1 base from J, with 16 bases between. The CDR3 contains 16 residues. CDR1 is LGHDT, CDR2 YNNKEL, per germline (reference sequence). In DNA, the CDR3 is TGTGCCAGCAGCCGCCCAGCCCTCGCGGGGAACACTGAAGCTTTCTTT. Translated, it gives CASSRPALAGNTEAFF.